These T cell receptor beta chains were read from a single sample in a study of T cells after posttransplantation cyclophosphamide. Libraries were prepared by immunoSEQ multiplex PCR; TCRdb keeps only in-frame clonotypes and omits some of them. The table lists fewer than 55,000 clones, approximately 94% of them singletons. Sequencing input: PBMCs. The receptors originated from a woman aged 25 to 39 in good health and a related stem cell transplant donor. The CDR3 runs from the conserved cysteine through the conserved F or W.

TRBJ1-2 | TRBV5-4 | CASLPGQESVGYTF
TRBJ2-7 | TRBV7-2 | CASSLFSDSSYEQYF
TRBJ2-3 | TRBV5-4 | CASSPRGGADTQYF
TRBJ2-3 | TRBV2 | CASSVGLAGETQYF
TRBJ2-2 | TRBV7-2 | CASSREFGELFF
TRBJ2-7 | TRBV5-6 | CASSFLGSGTYEQYF
TRBJ1-3 | TRBV19 | CASSILGAQGNTIYF
TRBJ1-3 | TRBV5-1 | CASSPGQAFGNTIYF
TRBJ2-2 | TRBV5-1 | CASSQGPRGTGELFF
TRBJ2-1 | TRBV9 | CASTRQASNEQFF
TRBJ1-3 | TRBV30 | CAWKRGGAGNTIYF
TRBJ2-7 | TRBV28 | CASSPDRGGSYEQYF
TRBJ2-1 | TRBV5-3 | CARSPSTSGGYNEQFF